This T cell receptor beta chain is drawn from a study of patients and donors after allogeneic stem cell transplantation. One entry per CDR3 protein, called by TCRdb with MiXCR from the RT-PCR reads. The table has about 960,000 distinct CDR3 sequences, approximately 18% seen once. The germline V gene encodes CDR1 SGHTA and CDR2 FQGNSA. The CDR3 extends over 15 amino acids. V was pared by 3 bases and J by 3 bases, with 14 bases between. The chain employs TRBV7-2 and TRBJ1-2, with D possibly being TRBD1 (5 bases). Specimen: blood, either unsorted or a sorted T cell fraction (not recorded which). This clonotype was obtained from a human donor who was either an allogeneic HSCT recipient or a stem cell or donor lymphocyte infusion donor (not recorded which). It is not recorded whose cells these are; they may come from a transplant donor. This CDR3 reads CASSFKGFGYYGYTF. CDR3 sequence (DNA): TGTGCCAGCAGCTTTAAGGGGTTTGGGTACTATGGCTACACCTTC.